This TCR beta chain was documented in a study of T cells after yellow fever vaccination. TCRdb re-called the 5' RACE reads through MiXCR, storing one row per CDR3 protein. The sample gives about 85,000 distinct CDR3 sequences, about an eighth of which show up once; under 30% is in the top ten. By share of the sample, this clonotype is medium-sized (0.01 to 0.1%). Germline values: CDR1 KGHSH, CDR2 LQKENI. This CDR3 region has 13 residues. The V gene lost 2 bases and the J gene lost 3 bases, with 4 bases spanning the gap. This chain joins TRBV18 and TRBJ2-2; D is undetermined. The receptor was isolated from a man younger than 35 who received the YFV17D yellow fever vaccine. The specimen comprised CD8+ T cells not binding an NS4B(214-222) dextramer, sorted from PBMCs, sampled roughly 20 days after the first yellow fever vaccination. The CDR3 DNA follows: TGTGCCAGCTCACCAGGGTACACCGGGGAGCTGTTTTTT. This codes for CASSPGYTGELFF.